This T cell receptor beta chain is from a study of control samples from healthy donors and cancer patients. Produced via immunoSEQ multiplex PCR; TCRdb's table is partial and in-frame only. The sample has about 99,000 clones, around 89% seen once; the top ten hold about 18%. Sequenced material: PBMCs. The TCR comes from a man aged 60-69 years with lung cancer.

CDR3 nucleotides: TGCGCCAGCAGTGAACGAGTACCCCGAAACTGGGACTACAATGAGCAGTTCTTC. Translated, it gives CASSERVPRNWDYNEQFF. The V gene is TRBV10-1, the J gene TRBJ2-1; no clear D. Trimming shortened V by 3 bases and J by 3 bases, and 21 bases separated the two germline ends. The CDR3 consists of 18 residues. Germline V gives CDR1 WNHNN, CDR2 SYGVQD (reference sequence).